This is a list of T cell receptor beta chains from one sample in a study of shared clonotypes between healthy human individuals. Method: immunoSEQ multiplex PCR; TCRdb's copy keeps in-frame clones and lacks some. The table includes 2.3 million or so clones, just over 90% detected once. The sample taken for sequencing was naive CD4+ T cells from PBMCs. Source of these receptors: a man between 18 and 29 years old in good health. Some clones in this sample may be carry-over from other donors' samples. The CDR3 runs from the conserved cysteine through the conserved F or W. D genes are given only for firm matches. Size is stated for part of the rows, as once, few or many counts, or as a class when the clone is expanded.

j_gene: TRBJ2-7
d_gene: TRBD1
abundance: -
v_gene: TRBV7-2
CDR3aa: CASSRETGLYEQYF
CDR3nt: TGTGCCAGCAGCCGCGAGACAGGGTTATACGAGCAGTACTTC

j_gene: TRBJ1-5
d_gene: -
abundance: once
v_gene: TRBV5-1
CDR3aa: CASSLALSDQPQHF
CDR3nt: TGCGCCAGCAGCTTGGCCTTGTCGGACCAGCCCCAGCATTTT

j_gene: TRBJ2-6
d_gene: TRBD1
abundance: -
v_gene: TRBV19
CDR3aa: CASSVPRDSPSGANVLTF
CDR3nt: TGTGCCAGTAGTGTACCCCGGGACAGCCCTTCTGGGGCCAACGTCCTGACTTTC

j_gene: TRBJ1-2
d_gene: -
abundance: -
v_gene: TRBV12-5
CDR3aa: CASAGTAYGYTF
CDR3nt: TGTGCTAGTGCTGGGACGGCCTATGGCTACACCTTC

j_gene: TRBJ2-5
d_gene: -
abundance: -
v_gene: TRBV4-1
CDR3aa: CASSPIFSGQETQYF
CDR3nt: TGCGCCAGCAGCCCGATTTTTAGCGGCCAAGAGACCCAGTACTTC

j_gene: TRBJ2-1
d_gene: TRBD2
abundance: -
v_gene: TRBV7-4
CDR3aa: CASSLRTSGTRNEQFF
CDR3nt: TGTGCCAGCAGCTTACGGACTAGCGGGACCCGCAATGAGCAGTTCTTC

j_gene: TRBJ1-1
d_gene: TRBD1
abundance: -
v_gene: TRBV10-1
CDR3aa: CASTAEQGSEAFF
CDR3nt: TGCGCCAGCACCGCAGAACAGGGGTCTGAAGCTTTCTTT

j_gene: TRBJ2-6
d_gene: -
abundance: -
v_gene: TRBV5-6
CDR3aa: CASSPVPLSGANVLTF
CDR3nt: TGTGCCAGCAGCCCGGTCCCCCTATCTGGGGCCAACGTCCTGACTTTC

j_gene: TRBJ2-7
d_gene: -
abundance: once
v_gene: TRBV19
CDR3aa: CASSPGVAYEQYF
CDR3nt: TGTGCCAGTAGCCCCGGGGTGGCCTACGAGCAGTACTTC

j_gene: TRBJ1-1
d_gene: -
abundance: -
v_gene: TRBV9
CDR3aa: CASSVRSMNTEAFF
CDR3nt: TGTGCCAGCAGCGTTCGGTCCATGAACACTGAAGCTTTCTTT

j_gene: TRBJ1-5
d_gene: -
abundance: -
v_gene: TRBV6-5
CDR3aa: CASSLNSGPQHF
CDR3nt: TGTGCCAGCAGTCTAAACAGCGGTCCCCAGCATTTT

j_gene: TRBJ2-2
d_gene: TRBD2
abundance: -
v_gene: TRBV28
CDR3aa: CASSSGLAGDAGELFF
CDR3nt: TGTGCCAGCAGTTCGGGACTAGCGGGAGACGCCGGGGAGCTGTTTTTT

j_gene: TRBJ2-1
d_gene: -
abundance: -
v_gene: TRBV9
CDR3aa: CASSLAGAGAQNEQFF
CDR3nt: TGTGCCAGCAGCCTAGCCGGGGCAGGGGCCCAGAATGAGCAGTTCTTC

j_gene: TRBJ2-2
d_gene: -
abundance: -
v_gene: TRBV7-7
CDR3aa: CASSLSGGRTGELFF
CDR3nt: TGTGCCAGCAGCTTATCTGGGGGGCGGACCGGGGAGCTGTTTTTT

j_gene: TRBJ2-7
d_gene: TRBD2
abundance: once
v_gene: TRBV6-5
CDR3aa: CASKPWREGHEQYF
CDR3nt: TGTGCCAGCAAACCTTGGCGGGAGGGCCACGAGCAGTACTTC

j_gene: TRBJ2-6
d_gene: -
abundance: -
v_gene: TRBV11-2
CDR3aa: CASSFAGANVLTF
CDR3nt: TGTGCCAGCAGCTTCGCTGGGGCCAACGTCCTGACTTTC

j_gene: TRBJ2-7
d_gene: TRBD2
abundance: -
v_gene: TRBV10-3
CDR3aa: CAISLQIGSGSLYEQYF
CDR3nt: TGTGCCATCAGTCTCCAGATCGGTAGCGGGAGTCTCTACGAGCAGTACTTC

j_gene: TRBJ2-7
d_gene: TRBD1
abundance: -
v_gene: TRBV28
CDR3aa: CASRRGQSYYEQYF
CDR3nt: TGTGCCAGCAGAAGGGGACAGTCGTACTACGAGCAGTACTTC

j_gene: TRBJ2-2
d_gene: -
abundance: -
v_gene: TRBV6-1
CDR3aa: CATFNTGELFF
CDR3nt: TGTGCCACCTTTAACACCGGGGAGCTGTTTTTT

j_gene: TRBJ2-2
d_gene: TRBD2
abundance: -
v_gene: TRBV5-8
CDR3aa: CASSLAGRYTGELFF
CDR3nt: TGTGCCAGCAGCTTAGCGGGAAGGTACACCGGGGAGCTGTTTTTT

j_gene: TRBJ1-2
d_gene: -
abundance: -
v_gene: TRBV5-1
CDR3aa: CASSLAHFLIGGYTF
CDR3nt: TGCGCCAGCAGCTTGGCACATTTCCTTATCGGAGGCTACACCTTC

j_gene: TRBJ2-1
d_gene: TRBD2
abundance: once
v_gene: TRBV6-4
CDR3aa: CASSHPIPSGSMFF
CDR3nt: TGTGCCAGCAGCCATCCCATCCCTAGCGGGAGTATGTTCTTC

j_gene: TRBJ2-1
d_gene: -
abundance: -
v_gene: TRBV6-1
CDR3aa: CASSEPWRGAYNEQFF
CDR3nt: TGTGCCAGCAGTGAACCCTGGCGCGGCGCCTACAATGAGCAGTTCTTC

j_gene: TRBJ2-2
d_gene: TRBD2
abundance: -
v_gene: TRBV9
CDR3aa: CASSTSRLAGGRTGELFF
CDR3nt: TGTGCCAGCAGCACGTCGAGGCTAGCGGGAGGAAGGACCGGGGAGCTGTTTTTT

j_gene: TRBJ2-1
d_gene: -
abundance: -
v_gene: TRBV6-6
CDR3aa: CASSTGYEQFF
CDR3nt: TGTGCCAGCAGTACAGGGTATGAGCAGTTCTTC

j_gene: TRBJ2-2
d_gene: TRBD1
abundance: -
v_gene: TRBV5-1
CDR3aa: CASSPSGTGFTGELFF
CDR3nt: TGCGCCAGCAGCCCCTCCGGGACAGGGTTCACCGGGGAGCTGTTTTTT

j_gene: TRBJ1-1
d_gene: -
abundance: -
v_gene: TRBV7-2
CDR3aa: CASSRLGRAFF
CDR3nt: TGTGCCAGCAGCCGACTTGGGCGGGCTTTCTTT

j_gene: TRBJ2-3
d_gene: -
abundance: -
v_gene: TRBV18
CDR3aa: CASSADRTDTQYF
CDR3nt: TGTGCCAGCTCAGCCGACAGGACAGATACGCAGTATTTT

j_gene: TRBJ1-1
d_gene: -
abundance: once
v_gene: TRBV6-5
CDR3aa: CASSYVGGNTEAFF
CDR3nt: TGTGCCAGCAGTTACGTTGGGGGGAACACTGAAGCTTTCTTT

j_gene: TRBJ2-7
d_gene: -
abundance: -
v_gene: TRBV11-3
CDR3aa: CASSSTRSEQYF
CDR3nt: TGTGCCAGCAGCTCGACACGGAGCGAGCAGTACTTC